This T cell receptor (beta chain) derives from a study of sequential checkpoint blockade in melanoma. Turning to the study itself: Patients were randomized 1:1 to nivolumab-then-ipilimumab or ipilimumab-then-nivolumab first-line. TCRβ was sequenced from DNA of some 97 pretreatment tumors. After nivolumab or ipilimumab alone, about two dozen patients had week-13 rebiopsies.

The CDR3 loop spans 12 amino acids. The V end was cut by 0 bases, the J end by 7 bases, with 4 bases between. Germline-derived CDR1 and CDR2 are SGDLS and YYNGEE. Study-level findings and limits: In arm A, pretreatment tumor clonality was associated with response.

Comment on this clone: Its antigen is not known.

Specified treatment: randomized to nivolumab then ipilimumab (arm A) or the reverse (arm B). Libraries were prepared by immunoSEQ multiplex PCR; TCRdb keeps only in-frame clonotypes and omits some of them. The table lists roughly 20,000 clones, roughly 25% of them singletons. The material sequenced was tumor tissue (inferred from file names), taken from a patient given nivolumab and ipilimumab in sequence. The chain combines TRBV9 with TRBJ2-2; D is undetermined. This sequence was found in a human donor with melanoma. The chain's CDR3 is CASSVVNGELFF. In DNA form, the CDR3 reads TGTGCCAGCAGCGTAGTGAACGGGGAGCTGTTTTTT.